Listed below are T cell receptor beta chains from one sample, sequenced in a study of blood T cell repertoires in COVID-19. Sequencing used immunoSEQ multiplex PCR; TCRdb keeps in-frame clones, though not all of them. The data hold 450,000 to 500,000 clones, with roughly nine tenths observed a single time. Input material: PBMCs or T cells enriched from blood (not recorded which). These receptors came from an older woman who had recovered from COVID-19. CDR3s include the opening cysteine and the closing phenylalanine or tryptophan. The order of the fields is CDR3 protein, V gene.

CDR3: CASSIGGAYNSPLHF
V: TRBV19

CDR3: CASSPPSDSGETQYF
V: TRBV18

CDR3: CASSRGGQGTYEQYF
V: TRBV3-1/TRBV3-2

CDR3: CASTILAGSYEQYF
V: TRBV2

CDR3: CASSIQGSETQYF
V: TRBV3-1/TRBV3-2

CDR3: CASGTSGGTTLRDTQYF
V: TRBV19

CDR3: CASIRTVNTEAFF
V: TRBV7-2

CDR3: CAISDRITSTDTQYF
V: TRBV10-3

CDR3: CASSQLAGSSTDTQYF
V: TRBV14

CDR3: CATSDLGQGFQETQYF
V: TRBV24-1

CDR3: CASSLQGIRNTDTQYF
V: TRBV2

CDR3: CASSLIAGEADTQYF
V: TRBV11-2

CDR3: CASSQAADTQYF
V: TRBV3-1/TRBV3-2

CDR3: CASSPGTGGDSSQPQHF
V: TRBV18

CDR3: CASSSVAQYNEQFF
V: TRBV13

CDR3: CASSFPRLAGDNEQFF
V: TRBV27

CDR3: CASSPNLRLAGAPYQETQYF
V: TRBV3-1/TRBV3-2

CDR3: CASSLSGWPEAFF
V: TRBV7-2

CDR3: CASRQGQNYGYTF
V: TRBV5-6

CDR3: CASRRVNTEAFF
V: TRBV2

CDR3: CASSQDWSAGELFF
V: TRBV14

CDR3: CASSPRTGEDYGYTF
V: TRBV18

CDR3: CASSLGTGGGYSNQPQHF
V: TRBV7-2

CDR3: CASWDSTDTQYF
V: TRBV5-1

CDR3: CASSVDAGGPPYEQYF
V: TRBV9

CDR3: CASSPPQGLASNTEAFF
V: TRBV18

CDR3: CASSPGSMNTEAFF
V: TRBV18

CDR3: CASNIRQGGDTGELFF
V: TRBV6-6

CDR3: CASSRDPQGARGYTF
V: TRBV19

CDR3: CATSYSNSNQPQHF
V: TRBV24-1

CDR3: CASSKAGTGRVGANVLTF
V: TRBV10-2

CDR3: CASSPRNVNSDGYTF
V: TRBV18